The clone carrying this T cell receptor beta chain has only a few counts. Germline CDR1 SEHNR, CDR2 FQNEAQ (reference sequence). CDR3 size: 15 residues. J gave up 2 bases and V 5 bases, and 8 bases lay outside the gene matches. The data originate from a study of T-cell reconstitution after alpha-beta-depleted transplantation in children. TCRbeta library preparation incorporated unique molecular identifiers. TCRdb processed the PCR reads anew with MiXCR; each CDR3 protein has one entry. The sample shows tens of thousands of distinct CDR3 sequences, more than 5% of them seen only once. The V and J genes are TRBV7-9 and TRBJ1-2; 7 bases are shared with TRBD1. The sequences come from PBMCs, mostly from graft donor cells, collected 60 days after TCRalphabeta/CD19-depleted stem cell transplant. The sequence was obtained from a female patient aged 2-9 years who had a stem cell transplant for aplastic anemia, so the T cells may come from the graft donor. CDR3 in DNA: TGTGCCAGCAGCCACAGGGGAACCTCCAACTATGGCTACACCTTC. Protein product: CASSHRGTSNYGYTF.